Below, one TCR beta chain is given with its context. These data belong to a study of OX40 agonist ivuxolimab in advanced cancers. As for the study in general: At doses from 0.01 to 10 mg/kg, patients were given intravenous ivuxolimab every 2 weeks. Partial responses were recorded for three patients, including one with hepatocellular carcinoma and two with cutaneous melanoma.

V shed 3 bases and J shed 7 bases, with 10 bases lying between them. This CDR3 is 14 amino acids long. Assay used: immunoSEQ multiplex PCR; TCRdb lists only in-frame clones, some missing. The table records around 82,000 clones, around 90% of them present only once. This chain links TRBV23-1 with TRBJ1-6; tentatively, D is TRBD1 (6 bases). TRBV23-1 has ORF status, its function being uncertain. This clonotype was sampled from an adult with an advanced solid tumor such as melanoma, head and neck, liver or kidney cancer. The source was CD4+ or CD8+ T cells sorted from blood, collected in a trial of the OX40 agonist ivuxolimab. CDR3 bases: TGCGCCAGCAGTCAGGCAGGGGCGAATTCACCCCTCCACTTT. Protein sequence: CASSQAGANSPLHF.